The 28 T cell receptor beta chains given below trace back to one sample, sequenced in a study of identical twins. MiXCR, run by TCRdb on the 5' RACE reads, gives a single entry per CDR3 protein. Seen here are hundreds of thousands of distinct CDR3 sequences, less than 7% observed once, and the top ten hold 1.5% to 2%. The specimen sequenced was naive T cells sorted from blood. The receptors stem from a man aged 18 to 35 in good health.

This clonotype was observed many times. The V gene is TRBV7-9, the J gene TRBJ2-2, with no clear D. Germline-derived CDR1 and CDR2 are SEHNR and FQNEAQ (reference sequence). This CDR3 has 10 amino acids. Between the trimmed V and J ends, which lost 11 bases and 4 bases, there was a span of 5 bases. The CDR3 DNA follows: TGTGCCCCTTCCACCGGGGAGCTGTTTTTT. This translates into CAPSTGELFF.

This chain links TRBV20-1 with TRBJ1-6, with no clear D. Trimming removed 6 bases from V and 7 bases from J, with 13 bases in between. Germline CDR1 reads DFQATT; CDR2 reads SNEGSKA (reference sequence). The CDR3 consists of 13 residues. CDR3 nucleotides: TGCAGTGCCAAGCGGCTTTTGAATTCACCCCTCCACTTT. Amino acid sequence: CSAKRLLNSPLHF.

This clonotype has at least ten counts. Here the CDR3 reads CSARISGYEQYF. CDR3 nucleotides: TGCAGTGCTAGAATTAGCGGCTACGAGCAGTACTTC. The chain links TRBV20-1 to TRBJ2-7; D might be TRBD2 (6 bases). With 2 bases removed from V and 3 bases from J, the gap between germline ends came to 8 bases. CDR1 DFQATT and CDR2 SNEGSKA come from the germline V gene (reference sequence). The CDR3 covers 12 residues.

This clonotype was seen only a few times. The chain is built from TRBV7-6 and TRBJ2-1, with D hard to call. Germline V CDR1 and CDR2: SGHVS, FNYEAQ. Trimming removed 1 base at V and 2 bases at J, with 15 bases between. The CDR3 runs 17 residues. CDR3 sequence (DNA): TGTGCCAGCAGCTTAGATAGAGACTCCATTACCTACAATGAGCAGTTCTTC. It codes for CASSLDRDSITYNEQFF.

This clonotype was picked up many times. In nucleotides, the CDR3 is TGTGCCAGCAGTGATCAGGGGACGAGCAATCAGCCCCAGCATTTT. Translating it yields CASSDQGTSNQPQHF. This rearrangement joins TRBV12-3 or TRBV12-4 to TRBJ1-5; a possible D gene is TRBD1 (6 bases). The CDR3 contains 15 residues. Trimming removed 5 bases at V and 1 base at J, with 12 bases between.

This clonotype has a count of ten or more. The chain has TRBV20-1 and TRBJ2-2; the match to TRBD2 covers 8 bases. The CDR3 length is 16 residues. With 0 bases clipped from V and 2 bases from J, the junction kept 5 bases outside the gene matches. Germline CDR1 and CDR2: DFQATT and SNEGSKA (reference sequence). The CDR3 sequence: CSARDGGRRNTGELFF. CDR3 in DNA: TGCAGTGCTAGAGACGGCGGGAGGCGCAACACCGGGGAGCTGTTTTTT.

In this sample, this clonotype turned up many times. This sequence joins TRBV6-6 and TRBJ2-7, with D hard to call. V was shortened by 2 bases and J by 5 bases, with 7 bases between the two germline ends. The CDR3 is made up of 12 amino acids. Germline CDR1 reads MNHNY; CDR2 reads SVGAGI (reference sequence). CDR3: CASSYVFDEQYF. The CDR3 nucleotides read TGTGCCAGCAGTTACGTTTTTGACGAGCAGTACTTC.

This clonotype was counted many times. Here the CDR3 DNA reads TGTGCCAGCAGCTTACCGGGGACTAGCGGGGTCAGCTCCTACAATGAGCAGTTCTTC. It is translated as CASSLPGTSGVSSYNEQFF. The chain is built from TRBV11-1 and TRBJ2-1; 13 bases align to TRBD2. CDR3 length equals 19 residues. The V gene end was trimmed by 2 bases and the J gene end by 0 bases; junction bases not matched to a gene: 7. Germline V gene lookup returns CDR1 SGHAT and CDR2 FQDESV (reference sequence).

This clonotype was detected ten times or more. V is TRBV10-3 and J is TRBJ1-1; no clear D. The CDR3 consists of 14 residues. CDR1 and CDR2 from the germline V gene are ENHRY and SYGVKD. V lost 2 bases, J lost 0 bases, and 7 bases lay in between. CDR3 sequence (DNA): TGTGCCATCAGTGAGAATAGGGTGAACACTGAAGCTTTCTTT. The encoded protein is CAISENRVNTEAFF.

The table lists this clonotype with many counts. The chain carries TRBV12-3 or TRBV12-4 and TRBJ1-1; D call uncertain. This CDR3 spans 13 amino acids. The ends were cut back, 2 bases at V and 6 bases at J, with 10 bases in the middle. CDR3 protein: CASSLKGSSEAFF. CDR3 DNA sequence: TGTGCCAGCAGTTTAAAGGGTTCTTCTGAAGCTTTCTTT.

This clonotype was counted many times. The V and J genes are TRBV12-3 or TRBV12-4 and TRBJ1-5, with D unclear. The germline V and J ends were trimmed by 0 bases and 4 bases, with 13 bases remaining between them. The CDR3 has 16 amino acids. This CDR3 reads CASSLAPGGGNQPQHF. CDR3 in DNA: TGTGCCAGCAGTTTAGCGCCAGGAGGAGGAAATCAGCCCCAGCATTTT.

This clonotype was found many times. The V call is TRBV7-7, the J call TRBJ2-1; TRBD2 is a possible D gene (5 bases). Germline CDR1 SSHAT, CDR2 FNYEAQ (reference sequence). V lost 1 base and J 7 bases, leaving 8 bases between the germline ends. The CDR3 totals 13 residues. The CDR3 bases are TGTGCCAGCAGCTTAGGAGGGCTGAATGAGCAGTTCTTC. It translates to CASSLGGLNEQFF.

The rearrangement links TRBV6-2 or TRBV6-3 to TRBJ2-2; D is perhaps TRBD1 (5 bases). V dropped 2 bases and J dropped 2 bases, with 18 bases sitting between them. The V gene's germline CDR1 is MNHEY and CDR2 SVGEGT. CDR3 length: 18 residues. The CDR3 nucleotides read TGTGCCAGCAGTTACCTTAGCACAGGCCTACTAAACACCGGGGAGCTGTTTTTT. It yields the protein CASSYLSTGLLNTGELFF.

This clonotype was seen a few times. The chain links TRBV5-6 to TRBJ2-1; TRBD2 matches 8 bases. J was trimmed by 5 bases and V by 1 base; bases with no gene match: 5. CDR1 SGHDT and CDR2 YYEEEE come from the germline V gene. This CDR3 has 15 amino acids. Written as DNA, the CDR3 is TGTGCCAGCAGCTTGTTTTCGGGAGGGGACAATGAGCAGTTCTTC. Protein sequence: CASSLFSGGDNEQFF. Drawing the rest from reference TRBV5-6 and TRBJ2-1, the complete variable domain is DAGVTQSPTHLIKTRGQQVTLRCSPKSGHDTVSWYQQALGQGPQFIFQYYEEEERQRGNFPDRFSGHQFPNYSSELNVNALLLGDSALYLCASSLFSGGDNEQFFGPGTRLTVL.

This clonotype was detected many times. This chain uses TRBV7-8 with TRBJ2-2; 9 bases line up with TRBD2. Trimming took 2 bases from V and 5 from J; bases not matched to a gene: 6. This CDR3 comprises 16 residues. The germline V gene has CDR1 SGHVS and CDR2 FQNEAQ. The CDR3 loop reads CASSLLAGGGTGELFF. CDR3 nucleotide sequence: TGTGCCAGCAGCTTATTGGCGGGAGGGGGGACCGGGGAGCTGTTTTTT.

This clonotype was observed at least ten times. This chain connects TRBV15 to TRBJ1-4, with D perhaps matching TRBD1 (5 bases). Germline V gene data show CDR1 as LNHNV and CDR2 as YYDKDF (reference sequence). V gave up 3 bases and J gave up 8 bases, with 22 bases separating them. The CDR3 loop spans 17 amino acids. The CDR3 spells CATSSGPGSQQGEKLFF. As DNA, the CDR3 is TGTGCCACCAGCAGCGGGCCAGGGTCTCAGCAAGGGGAAAAACTGTTTTTT.

This clonotype was detected many times. The chain joins TRBV20-1 to TRBJ1-1; D call uncertain. This CDR3 comprises 10 residues. Per germline, CDR1 DFQATT and CDR2 SNEGSKA (reference sequence). Trimming left V 6 bases short and J 8 bases short, with 10 bases between. The DNA of the CDR3 is TGCAGTGCCCGGGTGGTGGAAGCTTTCTTT. Amino acids: CSARVVEAFF.

This clonotype has at least ten counts. The chain employs TRBV12-3 or TRBV12-4 and TRBJ2-2; D is ambiguous. V shed 7 bases and J shed 7 bases, with 19 bases lying between them. This CDR3 is built from 15 residues. Here the CDR3 DNA reads TGTGCCAGCACCTCCATGGGCCAGAAGTACGGGGAGCTGTTTTTT. Translating it yields CASTSMGQKYGELFF.

CDR3 protein: CASRRAESTDTQYF. In DNA form, the CDR3 reads TGCGCCAGCCGCCGGGCGGAAAGCACAGATACGCAGTATTTT. The chain uses TRBV4-3 and TRBJ2-3; no definite D call. Trimming took 8 bases from V and 0 from J, leaving 12 bases between them. Looked up from germline, CDR1 is LGHNA and CDR2 is YSLEER. This CDR3 has 14 residues.

This clonotype was counted once. The chain joins TRBV30 to TRBJ2-6; D might be TRBD1 (5 bases). Germline CDR1 reads GTSNPN; CDR2 reads SVGIG (reference sequence). V lost 1 base and J 3 bases, leaving 10 bases between the germline ends. This CDR3 region has 15 residues. CDR3 sequence reads: CAWSEGASGANVLTF. The CDR3 DNA follows: TGTGCCTGGAGTGAAGGGGCCAGTGGGGCCAACGTCCTGACTTTC.

J is TRBJ2-7 and V is TRBV12-3 or TRBV12-4; D may correspond to TRBD1 or TRBD2 (5 bases each). Deletions cut 2 bases from V and 6 bases from J, with 11 bases between. This CDR3 comprises 13 residues. CDR3 in DNA: TGTGCCAGCAGTTTAAGTGGGGGTGGCGAGCAGTACGTC. It yields the protein CASSLSGGGEQYV.

This clonotype was detected ten times or more. The gene calls are TRBV5-1 and TRBJ2-2, with D tentatively TRBD1 (6 bases). V lost 6 bases to trimming and J lost 2 bases, with 11 bases between them. Germline values: CDR1 SGHRS, CDR2 YFSETQ. CDR3 size: 14 residues. The CDR3 reads CASNLDRNTGELFF. The CDR3 region has the DNA TGCGCCAGCAACCTGGACAGAAACACCGGGGAGCTGTTTTTT.

This clonotype appeared many times. This chain links TRBV5-1 with TRBJ2-2, with D possibly being TRBD2 (6 bases). This CDR3 is built from 17 residues. Trimming left V 4 bases short and J 0 bases short, with 16 bases between. Germline CDR1 is SGHRS and CDR2 is YFSETQ. The CDR3 reads CASSPDYIEANTGELFF. CDR3 in DNA: TGCGCCAGCAGCCCGGACTACATAGAGGCGAACACCGGGGAGCTGTTTTTT.

This chain uses TRBV12-5 with TRBJ2-2; a possible D gene is TRBD1 (5 bases). The CDR3 contains 16 residues. V was shortened by 3 bases and J by 2 bases, with 13 bases between the two germline ends. The germline V gene has CDR1 LGHNT and CDR2 FRNRAP. The CDR3 DNA sequence: TGTGCTAGTGGTTTTACGGGCAGGGAAAACACCGGGGAGCTGTTTTTT. Residues: CASGFTGRENTGELFF.

This clonotype was found many times. The CDR3 region has the DNA TGCAGTGCTAACGAGGGATACAATGAGCAGTTCTTC. Translation: CSANEGYNEQFF. The V gene is TRBV20-1, the J gene TRBJ2-1, with D possibly TRBD2 on 5 matching bases. Trimming pared 4 bases from V and 4 bases from J, leaving 8 bases between. The CDR3 totals 12 residues. Germline loops: CDR1 DFQATT, CDR2 SNEGSKA (reference sequence).

This clonotype has only a few counts. The V call is TRBV19, the J call TRBJ1-1; possibly TRBD1 for D (6 bases). V lost 5 bases and J lost 5, with 15 bases in between. The length of the CDR3 is 14 residues. Germline V CDR1 and CDR2: LNHDA, SQIVND (reference sequence). CDR3 nucleotides: TGTGCCAGTAGTCGACAGGTTATAAGGACTGAAGCTTTCTTT. This gives the protein CASSRQVIRTEAFF.

This chain links TRBV4-2 with TRBJ2-7; 7 bases map to TRBD2. The CDR3 has 15 amino acids. The junction had 5 bases not matched to a gene; V was cut back by 1 base and J by 2 bases. From germline, CDR1 is LGHNA and CDR2 YNFKEQ. The CDR3 region has the DNA TGTGCCAGCAGCCAAGGGATGGGAGGGGCCTACGAGCAGTACTTC. Residues: CASSQGMGGAYEQYF.

This rearrangement joins TRBV12-3 or TRBV12-4 to TRBJ2-7; the match to TRBD1 covers 9 bases. The length of the CDR3 is 13 residues. V was clipped by 5 bases and J by 7 bases; unmatched bases: 6. Written as DNA, the CDR3 is TGTGCCAGCAGTAACAGGGGGCTATATGAGCAGTACGTC. This sequence encodes CASSNRGLYEQYV.